A selection of T cell receptor beta chains follows, all from one sample in a study of PD-L1 blockade in urothelial cancer. TCRdb's table, derived via immunoSEQ multiplex PCR, lists solely in-frame clones and lacks some. The table lists around 130,000 clones, 70% to 85% of them singletons. Sample: PBMCs, taken around atezolizumab (anti-PD-L1) treatment. These TCRs come from a man aged 50-59 years with urothelial cancer. The CDR3 runs from the conserved cysteine through the conserved F or W. A D gene is named only where the DNA matches it firmly. Expanded clones are given a class, and other clones once, few, many or no size at all.

>TRBV7-3|NA|TRBJ1-5|TRBD1|13
CASSLDRNQPQHF
TGTGCCAGCAGCCTGGACAGGAATCAGCCCCAGCATTTT
>TRBV10-3|NA|TRBJ2-7|TRBD2|16
CAISEGTSGKYGEQYF
TGTGCCATCAGTGAGGGGACTAGCGGGAAGTATGGGGAGCAGTACTTC
>TRBV11-2|NA|TRBJ2-1|NA|16
CASSLVWGVKGTEQFF
TGTGCCAGCAGCTTAGTTTGGGGGGTCAAGGGCACTGAGCAGTTCTTC
>TRBV11-1|NA|TRBJ2-7|NA|15
CASSPKRTTTYEQYF
TGTGCCAGCAGCCCTAAACGGACGACTACCTACGAGCAGTACTTC
>TRBV19|NA|TRBJ1-2|TRBD1|15
CASSKGTGTGYGYTF
TGTGCCAGTAGTAAGGGGACAGGGACCGGCTATGGCTACACCTTC
>TRBV7-3|once|TRBJ2-3|NA|14
CASSSGVSTDTQYF
TGTGCCAGCAGTAGCGGCGTTAGCACAGATACGCAGTATTTT
>TRBV18|NA|TRBJ1-3|NA|16
CASSPGAGNSGNTIYF
TGTGCCAGCTCACCAGGGGCAGGGAACTCTGGAAACACCATATATTTT
>TRBV6-5|few|TRBJ1-1|TRBD1|14
CASSYWTGTTEAFF
TGTGCCAGCAGTTATTGGACAGGGACCACTGAAGCTTTCTTT
>TRBV5-1|NA|TRBJ2-1|NA|13
CASSLDGGYEQFF
TGCGCCAGCAGCTTGGATGGCGGGTATGAGCAGTTCTTC
>TRBV6-5|once|TRBJ1-2|NA|15
CASSFFPLTTGGYTF
TGTGCCAGCAGTTTTTTCCCCCTTACGACAGGTGGCTACACCTTC
>TRBV28|NA|TRBJ1-1|TRBD1|15
CASSPYRGKNTEAFF
TGTGCCAGCAGTCCGTACAGGGGCAAGAACACTGAAGCTTTCTTT
>TRBV15|few|TRBJ1-6|NA|15
CATSRDPSLNSPLHF
TGTGCCACCAGCAGAGATCCCAGTCTTAATTCACCCCTCCACTTT
>TRBV6-5|NA|TRBJ1-6|TRBD1|15
CATKGDRGLGSPLHF
TGTGCCACCAAAGGAGACAGGGGGCTTGGTTCACCCCTCCACTTT
>TRBV18|NA|TRBJ2-7|TRBD2|15
CASSPTSAWTYEQYF
TGTGCCAGCTCACCGACTAGCGCTTGGACCTACGAGCAGTACTTC
>TRBV7-8|few|TRBJ1-1|TRBD1|12
CASTGTGARAFF
TGTGCCAGCACCGGGACAGGAGCCCGAGCTTTCTTT
>TRBV19|NA|TRBJ1-2|NA|12
CASSGSNYGYTF
TGTGCCAGCTCAGGGTCCAACTATGGCTACACCTTC
>TRBV5-6|NA|TRBJ2-7|NA|13
CASSPDTSYEQYF
TGTGCCAGCAGCCCAGACACGTCCTACGAGCAGTACTTC
>TRBV28|once|TRBJ1-2|TRBD1|15
CASSLGTASNYGYTF
TGTGCCAGCAGTTTGGGGACAGCGTCGAACTATGGCTACACCTTC
>TRBV29-1|NA|TRBJ2-1|NA|12
CSVERSDNEQFF
TGCAGCGTTGAGCGGTCAGACAATGAGCAGTTCTTC
>TRBV7-2|NA|TRBJ2-1|TRBD2|17
CASSLAPLAGTLNEQFF
TGTGCCAGCAGCTTAGCGCCCCTAGCGGGAACCCTGAATGAGCAGTTCTTC
>TRBV18|NA|TRBJ2-2|NA|15
CASSPLAGRTGELFF
TGTGCCAGCTCACCACTTGCGGGGAGAACCGGGGAGCTGTTTTTT
>TRBV2|NA|TRBJ1-2|TRBD1|13
CASRATGDWRYTF
TGTGCCAGCAGGGCTACAGGGGATTGGCGCTACACCTTC
>TRBV15|NA|TRBJ2-3|TRBD1|14
CATSGGQGRDTQYF
TGTGCCACCAGCGGGGGACAGGGGCGAGATACGCAGTATTTT
>TRBV19|NA|TRBJ2-3|NA|14
CASSIFSTGDTQYF
TGTGCCAGTAGTATTTTCTCAACCGGTGATACGCAGTATTTT
>TRBV18|NA|TRBJ2-3|TRBD2|17
CASSPPTSGRGTDTQYF
TGTGCCAGCTCACCACCTACTAGCGGGAGGGGGACAGATACGCAGTATTTT
>TRBV4-2|NA|TRBJ2-7|TRBD2|13
CASGPSGNHEQYF
TGTGCCAGCGGCCCTAGCGGGAACCACGAGCAGTACTTC
>TRBV4-1|NA|TRBJ1-6|NA|15
CASSQARTTHSPLHF
TGCGCCAGCAGCCAAGCAAGGACAACTCATTCACCCCTCCACTTT
>TRBV18|NA|TRBJ1-5|NA|16
CASSPNSSRKHQPQHF
TGTGCCAGCTCACCAAATTCTTCGAGAAAGCATCAGCCCCAGCATTTT
>TRBV10-3|NA|TRBJ1-3|NA|18
CAISESRGAGNSGNTIYF
TGTGCCATCAGTGAGTCGCGGGGCGCGGGGAACTCTGGAAACACCATATATTTT
>TRBV29-1|NA|TRBJ1-3|TRBD1|16
CSATRQGTISGNTIYF
TGCAGCGCCACCAGACAGGGGACTATCTCTGGAAACACCATATATTTT
>TRBV7-3|NA|TRBJ1-6|NA|12
CASSEGASPLHF
TGTGCCAGCAGCGAAGGAGCCTCACCCCTCCACTTT
>TRBV2|NA|TRBJ2-5|NA|11
CASRAGETQYF
TGTGCCAGCAGGGCGGGTGAGACCCAGTACTTC
>TRBV10-1|NA|TRBJ2-5|TRBD2|14
CASSPSGRRETQYF
TGCGCCAGCAGCCCTAGCGGGAGACGGGAGACCCAGTACTTC
>TRBV5-1|few|TRBJ2-3|NA|14
CASSFGPSTDTQYF
TGCGCCAGCAGCTTTGGGCCCAGTACAGATACGCAGTATTTT